These 17 T cell receptor beta chains originate from one sample sequenced in a study of shared clonotypes between healthy human individuals. Here immunoSEQ multiplex PCR was the method, and the copy in TCRdb shows in-frame clones only, minus some. The sample has over a million clones, 96% seen once. The sample was naive CD4+ T cells sorted from blood. As to subset: CD45RA+ positively selected. All receptors derive from a man between 25 and 39 years old in good health.

This chain joins TRBV10-3 and TRBJ2-7; 8 positions match TRBD2. The ends lost 0 bases at V and 3 bases at J; junction bases unmatched: 16. The CDR3 runs to 19 residues. CDR1 and CDR2 (germline): ENHRY, SYGVKD. For the CDR3, the DNA is TGTGCCATCAGTGAGTCGATAGGCGGGAGGACGGTCGCGGGCTACGAGCAGTACTTC. The encoded protein is CAISESIGGRTVAGYEQYF.

The V and J genes are TRBV30 and TRBJ2-5; D is uncertain. There are 13 residues in the CDR3. V gave up 2 bases and J gave up 5 bases, with 12 bases separating them. The germline V gene encodes CDR1 GTSNPN and CDR2 SVGIG (reference sequence). CDR3 loop: CAWSIATTETQYF. As DNA, the CDR3 is TGTGCCTGGAGTATCGCAACGACGGAGACCCAGTACTTC.

The chain links TRBV10-2 to TRBJ2-1; D is possibly TRBD1 (6 bases). Germline loops: CDR1 WSHSY, CDR2 SAAADI. V was pared by 5 bases and J by 6 bases, with 11 bases between. The CDR3 loop spans 13 amino acids. The CDR3 coding sequence is TGCGCCAGCAGTACTCGAGGGGGCAATGAGCAGTTCTTC. This translates into CASSTRGGNEQFF.

The chain carries TRBV5-4 and TRBJ1-2, with D uncertain. Germline V gene data show CDR1 as SGHNT and CDR2 as YYREEE (reference sequence). This CDR3 region has 14 residues. V was shortened by 1 base and J by 4 bases, with 11 bases between the two germline ends. The CDR3 loop reads CASSLPGLVYGYTF. As DNA, the CDR3 is TGTGCCAGCAGCTTGCCTGGACTTGTCTATGGCTACACCTTC.

The rearrangement links TRBV4-3 to TRBJ2-3; 9 bases match TRBD2. The CDR3 sequence is 15 residues long. The germline gives CDR1 LGHNA, CDR2 YSLEER. The V gene end was trimmed by 3 bases and the J gene end by 4 bases; junction bases not matched to a gene: 5. CDR3 sequence reads: CASSQISGSADTQYF. The CDR3 DNA sequence: TGCGCCAGCAGCCAGATTAGCGGGAGTGCAGATACGCAGTATTTT.

With regard to this clone: Other DNA sequences in the sample encode the same CDR3. V gene TRBV19 combines with J gene TRBJ2-1; no definite D call. Trimming removed 4 bases from V and 2 bases from J, with 6 bases in between. CDR3 length equals 13 residues. CDR1 LNHDA and CDR2 SQIVND come from the germline V gene (reference sequence). The CDR3 DNA follows: TGTGCCAGTAGTAGGGGTGCCTACAATGAGCAGTTCTTC. Its translation: CASSRGAYNEQFF.

The chain joins TRBV27 to TRBJ2-4, with 7 bases lining up with TRBD1. Germline V gene data show CDR1 as MNHEY and CDR2 as SMNVEV (reference sequence). The CDR3 is 15 amino acids. The junction had 7 bases not matched to a gene; V was cut back by 0 bases and J by 8 bases. The CDR3, as DNA: TGTGCCAGCAGTTTATCGAGACAGGGAGCGGACATTCAGTACTTC. Translated, it gives CASSLSRQGADIQYF.

This sequence joins TRBV11-1 and TRBJ1-1; 8 nucleotides align to TRBD1. CDR3 length: 15 amino acids. Germline CDR1 is SGHAT and CDR2 is FQDESV (reference sequence). Trimming cost V 5 bases and J 1 base; bases outside gene matches: 6. The CDR3 protein is CASSRRTGWNTEAFF. The CDR3 DNA follows: TGTGCCAGCAGCCGAAGGACAGGGTGGAACACTGAAGCTTTCTTT.

In its sample, this clone was seen many times. The chain employs TRBV6-4 and TRBJ2-6, with D uncertain. CDR1 and CDR2 from the germline V gene are MRHNA and SNTAGT. The ends were cut back, 4 bases at V and 0 bases at J, with 4 bases in the middle. The CDR3 spans 14 residues. CDR3 region: CASSGTSGANVLTF. CDR3 in DNA: TGTGCCAGCAGTGGGACCTCTGGGGCCAACGTCCTGACTTTC.

The rearrangement joins TRBV6-1 to TRBJ2-3; D not resolved. Trimming took 4 bases from V and 3 from J, leaving 8 bases between them. Looked up from germline, CDR1 is MNHNS and CDR2 is SASEGT. CDR3 size: 13 residues. CDR3 protein: CASSGLITDTQYF. CDR3 coding DNA: TGTGCCAGCAGTGGTCTTATAACAGATACGCAGTATTTT.

The chain uses TRBV10-3 and TRBJ1-1; tentatively, D is TRBD1 (6 bases). Per the germline V gene, CDR1 is ENHRY and CDR2 is SYGVKD. Trimming pared 6 bases from V and 6 bases from J, leaving 20 bases between. This CDR3 is built from 15 residues. In DNA form, the CDR3 reads TGTGCCATCAGCCAAGGGAATGGGGGCTTCGCTGAAGCTTTCTTT. Residues: CAISQGNGGFAEAFF.

The V and J genes are TRBV27 and TRBJ1-1, with TRBD1 identical over 8 bases. This CDR3 spans 17 amino acids. Germline V lookup: CDR1 MNHEY, CDR2 SMNVEV (reference sequence). Trimming at V came to 4 bases and at J to 3 bases, leaving 13 bases not matched to a gene. CDR3 sequence reads: CASSSPLDRVGYTEAFF. The CDR3 nucleotides read TGTGCCAGCAGTTCGCCCTTGGACAGGGTGGGGTACACTGAAGCTTTCTTT.

Only one count was recorded for this clone. The J gene is TRBJ2-2, the V gene TRBV7-9; a weak D match, TRBD2 (6 bases). The germline V gene encodes CDR1 SEHNR and CDR2 FQNEAQ (reference sequence). The CDR3 is 15 amino acids. Trimming stripped 5 bases from V and 4 bases from J, with 14 bases between. The CDR3, as DNA: TGTGCCAGCAGCCGCGGATCTAGCGTCACCGGGGAGCTGTTTTTT. This gives the protein CASSRGSSVTGELFF.

The V gene is TRBV9, the J gene TRBJ1-4; the D gene is possibly TRBD1 (5 bases). The CDR3 sequence is 12 residues long. The ends were cut back, 0 bases at V and 12 bases at J, with 9 bases in the middle. Per germline, CDR1 SGDLS and CDR2 YYNGEE. The CDR3 region is CASSVVGRELFF. The CDR3 DNA reads TGTGCCAGCAGCGTAGTGGGACGAGAACTGTTTTTT.

This clone was seen only once. The same CDR3 also results from other DNA sequences found in this sample. The chain links TRBV7-2 to TRBJ2-3, with D hard to call. Looked up from germline, CDR1 is SGHTA and CDR2 is FQGNSA. V gave up 2 bases and J gave up 2 bases, with 8 bases separating them. This CDR3 is built from 14 residues. The DNA for the CDR3 is TGTGCCAGCAGCTTAAGAGGTTACACAGATACGCAGTATTTT. The encoded protein is CASSLRGYTDTQYF.

The rearrangement links TRBV25-1 to TRBJ1-5, with D unresolved. The ends were cut back, 3 bases at V and 3 bases at J, with 12 bases in the middle. CDR3 length: 15 amino acids. Germline-derived CDR1 and CDR2 are MGHDK and SYGVNS. DNA for the CDR3: TGTGCCAGCAGTGACTCGAGACATTCCAATCAGCCCCAGCATTTT. Protein product: CASSDSRHSNQPQHF.

This sequence joins TRBV30 and TRBJ1-2; D not resolved. Trimming stripped 1 base from V and 12 bases from J, with 18 bases between. The CDR3 extends over 13 amino acids. The V gene's germline CDR1 is GTSNPN and CDR2 SVGIG (reference sequence). The CDR3 DNA sequence: TGTGCCTGGAGTGCCGTCGGTGCCCATGGAAACACCTTC. The encoded protein is CAWSAVGAHGNTF.